Presented here are 22 T cell receptor beta chains from one specimen sequenced in a study of breast tumors, draining lymph nodes, adjacent tissues. TCRdb re-derived calls from the multiplex PCR reads in MiXCR, one entry per CDR3 protein. The table shows fewer than 20,000 distinct CDR3 sequences, with nearly 45% occurring only once. Sequenced sample: tumor-adjacent breast tissue. The receptors here all came from a female donor with breast cancer. Some clones in this sample may be carry-over from other donors' samples.

This clonotype has ten or more counts. This chain links TRBV6-2 or TRBV6-3 with TRBJ2-1, with TRBD2 identical over 10 bases. Germline values: CDR1 MNHEY, CDR2 SVGEGT. The CDR3 totals 15 residues. V shed 5 bases, J shed 8 bases, and the junction held 9 bases outside the gene matches. CDR3 coding DNA: TGTGCCAGCAGTAATCCTAGCGGGAGAGGGCATGAGCAGTTCTTC. This gives the protein CASSNPSGRGHEQFF.

The chain carries TRBV12-3 or TRBV12-4 and TRBJ2-3; 8 nucleotides align to TRBD2. The length of the CDR3 is 14 residues. V was pared by 5 bases and J by 3 bases, with 4 bases of the junction left unmatched. Here the CDR3 reads CASSAGGGTDTQYF. CDR3 in DNA: TGTGCCAGCAGTGCGGGAGGAGGGACAGATACGCAGTATTTT.

Sample share makes this clonotype medium-sized. V usage is TRBV20-1 and J usage is TRBJ2-1; 9 bases fit TRBD2. The germline gives CDR1 DFQATT, CDR2 SNEGSKA (reference sequence). This CDR3 has 14 amino acids. J lost 7 bases, V lost 6 bases, and 10 bases had no gene match. CDR3 DNA: TGCAGTGCGAGTAGCGGGAGAGATTGGAATGAGCAGTTCTTC. Amino acid sequence: CSASSGRDWNEQFF.

On this clonotype itself: At one end the junction does not follow the germline gene, possibly because of a read error. The CDR3 DNA sequence: TGTGCCAGCACAGTAGCGGGGGTAGGAGATACGCAGTCTTTT. Residues: CASTVAGVGDTQSF. V and J are TRBV9 and TRBJ2-3; TRBD2 agrees at 9 bases. Germline V gene sequence: CDR1 SGDLS, CDR2 YYNGEE. The CDR3 length is 14 residues.

This clonotype was counted ten times or more. The germline gene is not matched at one end of the junction; a read error may be the cause. This sequence joins TRBV5-8 and TRBJ2-7; 14 bases are a match to TRBD2. Germline V gene data show CDR1 as SGHTS and CDR2 as YDEGEE. This CDR3 comprises 15 residues. The CDR3 loop is CANSEGTSGSRWRYF. The CDR3 bases are TGTGCCAACAGCGAGGGGACTAGCGGGAGTCGGTGGCGGTACTTC.

This clonotype is medium-sized within its sample. The rearrangement links TRBV5-1 to TRBJ2-1; D is possibly TRBD2 (6 bases). V lost 4 bases and J 4 bases, leaving 15 bases between the germline ends. The CDR3 extends over 15 amino acids. The germline gives CDR1 SGHRS, CDR2 YFSETQ. CDR3 sequence reads: CASSEGLTDYNEQFF. As DNA, the CDR3 is TGCGCCAGCAGCGAGGGACTTACGGATTACAATGAGCAGTTCTTC.

This clonotype was observed at least ten times. A much more abundant neighbour one base away suggests this may be a read error. V gene TRBV20-1 combines with J gene TRBJ2-7; TRBD2 aligns across 7 bases. From germline, CDR1 is DFQATT and CDR2 SNEGSKA (reference sequence). CDR3 size: 14 residues. This chain's CDR3 is CSASLAEFSSEQYF. CDR3 DNA: TGCAGTGCCAGCCTAGCGGAATTCTCCTCCGAGCAGTACTTC.

This clonotype occurred many times. Possible read error: a much larger clone is one base away. The rearrangement links TRBV6-5 to TRBJ2-7; D unresolved. V was shortened by 6 bases and J by 1 base, with 10 bases between the two germline ends. Germline V gives CDR1 MNHEY, CDR2 SVGAGI. The CDR3 loop spans 13 amino acids. For the CDR3, the DNA is TGTGCCAGCAGACTACAACAGTCCTACGAGCAGTACTTC. Protein sequence: CASRLQQSYEQYF.

There are a few counts of this clonotype. The genes are TRBV2 and TRBJ2-7, with 9 positions matching TRBD1. V dropped 8 bases and J dropped 5; count of bases not matched to a gene: 10. The CDR3 length is 14 residues. Looked up from germline, CDR1 is SNHLY and CDR2 is FYNNEI. CDR3 nucleotide sequence: TGTGCCAGCGGTTCGGACAGGGGCTTAAACGAGCAGTACTTC. Translation: CASGSDRGLNEQYF.

The chain joins TRBV5-4 to TRBJ2-3; 9 bases map to TRBD1. Unmatched junction bases numbered 7, after V lost 4 bases and J lost 4 bases. Germline CDR1 reads SGHNT; CDR2 reads YYREEE (reference sequence). The CDR3 runs to 15 residues. CDR3 amino acids: CASSPGTGRADTQYF. The CDR3 nucleotides are TGTGCCAGCAGCCCGGGGACAGGGCGCGCAGATACGCAGTATTTT.

This clonotype is termed medium-sized. CDR3 coding DNA: TGTGCCAGCAGTTTAGGAGAGACCCAGTACTTC. Protein: CASSLGETQYF. The V call is TRBV12-3 or TRBV12-4, the J call TRBJ2-5; D is unclear. V was trimmed by 1 base and J by 4 bases, leaving 1 base between them. The CDR3 totals 11 residues.

The gene calls are TRBV19 and TRBJ2-3, with 10 bases identical to TRBD1. Germline loops: CDR1 LNHDA, CDR2 SQIVND (reference sequence). CDR3 size: 16 residues. J gave up 8 bases and V 4 bases, and 12 bases lay outside the gene matches. The CDR3 loop is CASSTHRTRTGGTQYF. CDR3 nucleotides: TGTGCCAGTAGTACCCACCGGACCCGGACAGGGGGTACGCAGTATTTT.

The V call is TRBV5-4, the J call TRBJ1-1; weak D call: TRBD1 (6 bases). The CDR3 has 15 residues. The ends were cut back, 0 bases at V and 0 bases at J, with 9 bases in the middle. Germline V gene sequence: CDR1 SGHNT, CDR2 YYREEE (reference sequence). This CDR3 is CASSLGGPLNTEAFF. The DNA of the CDR3 is TGTGCCAGCAGCTTGGGGGGGCCCTTGAACACTGAAGCTTTCTTT.

This clonotype was detected ten times or more. The rearrangement uses TRBV29-1 and TRBJ2-7, with D possibly called TRBD1 or TRBD2 (5 bases each). The CDR3 loop spans 13 amino acids. V was cut by 3 bases and J by 7 bases, with 16 bases left in between. CDR1 SQVTM and CDR2 ANQGSEA come from the germline V gene. CDR3 loop: CSVDVTSGREQYF. The CDR3 region has the DNA TGCAGCGTTGATGTCACCTCAGGGAGAGAGCAGTACTTC.

This clonotype was seen at least ten times. This sequence joins TRBV6-1 and TRBJ2-4, with D perhaps TRBD1 (6 bases). This CDR3 is 15 amino acids long. The ends were cut back, 1 base at V and 1 base at J, with 8 bases in the middle. The germline V gene has CDR1 MNHNS and CDR2 SASEGT. This CDR3 reads CASSEVQGAKNIQYF. CDR3 nucleotide sequence: TGTGCCAGCAGTGAAGTTCAGGGGGCCAAAAACATTCAGTACTTC.

Worth noting for this clonotype: Just one base apart from a much larger clone, this may be a read error. The rearrangement links TRBV5-1 to TRBJ1-1; 10 bases are shared with TRBD1. The germline V gene has CDR1 SGHRS and CDR2 YFSETQ. The CDR3 runs 13 residues. The CDR3 DNA sequence: TGCGCCAGCGGCTTGGACAGGGGGACTGAAGCTTTCTTT. Translating it yields CASGLDRGTEAFF.

By share, this clonotype counts as medium-sized. The genes are TRBV19 and TRBJ1-4; TRBD1 matches at 11 bases. The CDR3 has 15 amino acids. V shed 4 bases and J 4 bases; nucleotides not matched to a gene: 2. The germline gives CDR1 LNHDA, CDR2 SQIVND (reference sequence). The CDR3 nucleotides read TGTGCCAGTAGTACCGGGACAGGGGGTAATGAAAAACTGTTTTTT. It codes for CASSTGTGGNEKLFF.

V and J are TRBV20-1 and TRBJ2-5, with D perhaps being TRBD1 or TRBD2 (5 bases each). Trimming stripped 6 bases from V and 7 bases from J, with 9 bases between. This CDR3 comprises 10 residues. Germline-derived CDR1 and CDR2 are DFQATT and SNEGSKA (reference sequence). CDR3 amino acids: CSAPGRTQYF. CDR3 nucleotides: TGCAGTGCCCCGGGACGGACCCAGTACTTC.

The chain is built from TRBV4-1 and TRBJ1-3; weak D call: TRBD1 (5 bases). The CDR3 loop spans 15 amino acids. Trimming shortened V by 3 bases and J by 3 bases, and 12 bases separated the two germline ends. Germline V gene data show CDR1 as MGHRA and CDR2 as YSYEKL. The CDR3 DNA reads TGCGCCAGCAGCCAGACGACAGTTGGTGGAAACACCATATATTTT. Translated: CASSQTTVGGNTIYF.

The chain couples TRBV5-1 to TRBJ2-7; 11 nucleotides align to TRBD2. With 0 bases clipped from V and 2 bases from J, the junction kept 1 base outside the gene matches. Per germline, CDR1 SGHRS and CDR2 YFSETQ. The CDR3 covers 15 residues. CDR3 amino acids: CASSLVAGGTYEQYF. The CDR3, as DNA: TGCGCCAGCAGCTTGGTAGCGGGAGGGACCTACGAGCAGTACTTC.

The chain employs TRBV12-3 or TRBV12-4 and TRBJ1-2, with TRBD1 matching 9 bases. With 6 bases clipped from V and 8 bases from J, the junction kept 7 bases outside the gene matches. The CDR3 runs 13 residues. The CDR3 region is CASRGGQGTGYTF. As DNA, the CDR3 is TGTGCCAGCAGGGGCGGACAGGGGACAGGCTACACCTTC.

This clonotype has at least ten counts. V gene TRBV27 combines with J gene TRBJ1-2; the D is unclear. The CDR3 runs 15 residues. V gave up 3 bases and J gave up 4 bases, with 15 bases separating them. Germline lookup yields CDR1 MNHEY and CDR2 SMNVEV (reference sequence). CDR3: CASSFRGSLPYGYTF. The CDR3 DNA is TGTGCCAGCAGTTTCCGAGGGAGCCTGCCCTATGGCTACACCTTC.